Below are 26 T cell receptor beta chains sequenced from a single sample in a study of CD8+ T cells in alopecia areata. Extracted RNA was reverse transcribed into cDNA, the sequencing template. Only in-frame clones appear in the TCRdb table, and some are missing; sequencing was by immunoSEQ multiplex PCR. The data show some 200,000 clones, roughly 61% seen once. Treatment denoted: oral pan-JAK inhibitor, 5-10 mg twice daily. This material consisted of CD8+ T cells sorted from blood, taken at week 24, from a patient treated with tofacitinib. The receptors originated from a human donor with alopecia areata.

The chain is built from TRBV13 and TRBJ1-2, with D hard to call. The V end was cut by 4 bases, the J end by 6 bases, with 12 bases between. The length of the CDR3 is 13 residues. In germline, CDR1 is PRHDT, CDR2 FYEKMQ (reference sequence). Here the CDR3 DNA reads TGTGCCAGCAGCTCTGCGACCGCGCATGGCTACACCTTC. As protein: CASSSATAHGYTF. Full variable domain (rest looked up from reference TRBV13 and TRBJ1-2): AAGVIQSPRHLIKEKRETATLKCYPIPRHDTVYWYQQGPGQDPQFLISFYEKMQSDKGSIPDRFSAQQFSDYHSELNMSSLELGDSALYFCASSSATAHGYTFGSGTRLTVV.

V is TRBV4-2 and J is TRBJ2-3; the match to TRBD2 covers 8 bases. Per the germline V gene, CDR1 is LGHNA and CDR2 is YNFKEQ. The CDR3 sequence is 17 residues long. V gave up 0 bases and J gave up 1 base; unmatched junction bases: 6. The CDR3 region is CASSQEVGGGRTDTQYF. As DNA, the CDR3 is TGTGCCAGCAGCCAAGAAGTCGGGGGGGGACGCACAGATACGCAGTATTTT.

The chain couples TRBV29-1 to TRBJ1-2; TRBD1 aligns across 7 bases. After removal of 0 bases from V and 2 bases from J, the junction contained 6 bases not matched to a gene. The CDR3 spans 15 residues. Germline V gene sequence: CDR1 SQVTM, CDR2 ANQGSEA. CDR3 sequence (DNA): TGCAGCGTTGAAGACTCGGGACAGTGGAACTATGGCTACACCTTC. This encodes CSVEDSGQWNYGYTF. Looking up the rest from reference TRBV29-1 and TRBJ1-2 gives the full variable domain: SAVISQKPSRDICQRGTSLTIQCQVDSQVTMMFWYRQQPGQSLTLIATANQGSEATYESGFVIDKFPISRPNLTFSTLTVSNMSPEDSSIYLCSVEDSGQWNYGYTFGSGTRLTVV.

The rearrangement joins TRBV7-9 to TRBJ1-2; D unresolved. Germline V gives CDR1 SEHNR, CDR2 FQNEAQ (reference sequence). CDR3 size: 17 residues. The ends were cut back, 1 base at V and 6 bases at J, with 21 bases in the middle. CDR3 coding DNA: TGTGCCAGCAGCTTAGTTTCCCGGCCTAATCCACCGGATGGCTACACCTTC. Its protein is CASSLVSRPNPPDGYTF. Combining the CDR3 with reference TRBV7-9 and TRBJ1-2 gives the whole variable domain DTGVSQNPRHKITKRGQNVTFRCDPISEHNRLYWYRQTLGQGPEFLTYFQNEAQLEKSRLLSDRFSAERPKGSFSTLEIQRTEQGDSAMYLCASSLVSRPNPPDGYTFGSGTRLTVV.

The chain carries TRBV6-6 and TRBJ1-2, with TRBD1 identical over 12 bases. V trimming: 4 bases; J trimming: 6 bases; junction bases outside the gene matches: 3. The CDR3 runs 14 residues. Germline V lookup: CDR1 MNHNY, CDR2 SVGAGI (reference sequence). CDR3 sequence (DNA): TGTGCCAGCAGTTCCTGGGACAGGGGGCATGGCTACACCTTC. It is translated as CASSSWDRGHGYTF.

V is TRBV6-5 and J is TRBJ2-3, with 10 bases matching TRBD2. J gave up 5 bases and V 0 bases, and 5 bases lay outside the gene matches. CDR1 is MNHEY and CDR2 is SVGAGI in the germline V gene. The CDR3 sequence is 16 residues long. The CDR3 DNA is TGTGCCAGCAGTTACTCGCCTAGCGGGGGTGGAGATACGCAGTATTTT. Protein sequence: CASSYSPSGGGDTQYF.

This chain uses TRBV19 with TRBJ1-2; perhaps TRBD1 as D (6 bases). Germline CDR1 reads LNHDA; CDR2 reads SQIVND (reference sequence). Deletions cut 5 bases from V and 3 bases from J, with 13 bases between. This CDR3 is built from 14 residues. The CDR3 here is CASSSTGYDYGYTF. In DNA, the CDR3 is TGTGCCAGTAGTTCTACAGGGTACGACTATGGCTACACCTTC. Variable domain in full (rest from reference TRBV19 and TRBJ1-2): DGGITQSPKYLFRKEGQNVTLSCEQNLNHDAMYWYRQDPGQGLRLIYYSQIVNDFQKGDIAEGYSVSREKKESFPLTVTSAQKNPTAFYLCASSSTGYDYGYTFGSGTRLTVV.

The V and J genes are TRBV5-1 and TRBJ2-7; the D is unclear. The CDR3 has 12 residues. V was trimmed by 5 bases and J by 5 bases, leaving 11 bases between them. In germline, CDR1 is SGHRS, CDR2 YFSETQ. CDR3 region: CASSTGAHEQYF. In DNA, the CDR3 is TGCGCCAGCAGTACGGGTGCTCACGAGCAGTACTTC.

The CDR3 DNA reads TGTGCCAGCAGCGGCGGGGGGGCCTACAATGAGCAGTTCTTC. Translated, it gives CASSGGGAYNEQFF. J is TRBJ2-1 and V is TRBV4-2; TRBD2 matches 9 bases. The length of the CDR3 is 14 residues. With 5 bases clipped from V and 2 bases from J, the junction kept 1 base outside the gene matches. Germline lookup yields CDR1 LGHNA and CDR2 YNFKEQ.

V and J are TRBV7-9 and TRBJ2-3; 8 bases agree with TRBD2. Germline-derived CDR1 and CDR2 are SEHNR and FQNEAQ (reference sequence). V lost 5 bases to trimming and J lost 0 bases; unmatched junction nucleotides: 7. The CDR3 consists of 16 residues. This CDR3 is CASSPAGGTSTDTQYF. CDR3 sequence (DNA): TGTGCCAGCAGCCCCGCGGGGGGCACTAGCACAGATACGCAGTATTTT.

The genes are TRBV10-1 and TRBJ2-1; D remains ambiguous. Germline V lookup: CDR1 WNHNN, CDR2 SYGVQD (reference sequence). The CDR3 is made up of 13 amino acids. Trimming removed 4 bases from V and 7 bases from J, with 11 bases in between. The CDR3 DNA is TGCGCCAGCAGTGGGGTGGCCAATAATGAGCAGTTCTTC. This encodes CASSGVANNEQFF.

This clone was observed a handful of times. The V and J genes are TRBV30 and TRBJ2-7, with 11 bases matching TRBD1. The V gene's germline CDR1 is GTSNPN and CDR2 SVGIG (reference sequence). There are 13 residues in the CDR3. The junction had 7 bases not matched to a gene; V was cut back by 8 bases and J by 4 bases. CDR3 sequence: CAHLGTGGYEQYF. The CDR3 DNA is TGTGCCCACTTAGGGACAGGGGGGTACGAGCAGTACTTC.

This clone came up once. Other DNA variants within this sample encode the same CDR3. The rearrangement links TRBV5-6 to TRBJ2-7; 8 nucleotides match TRBD1. The length of the CDR3 is 14 residues. Losses at the gene ends were 2 bases for V and 0 bases for J; bases not matched to a gene: 1. Germline CDR1 SGHDT, CDR2 YYEEEE. CDR3 in DNA: TGTGCCAGCAGCTTTGGGACAGGCTCCTACGAGCAGTACTTC. Translating it yields CASSFGTGSYEQYF.

This clone has a handful of counts. The chain employs TRBV11-2 and TRBJ2-1, with D uncertain. CDR3 size: 13 residues. V shed 3 bases and J shed 6 bases, with 9 bases lying between them. Looked up from germline, CDR1 is SGHAT and CDR2 is FQNNGV. The CDR3 region is CASSFSGGNEQFF. CDR3 nucleotides: TGTGCCAGCAGCTTTTCCGGCGGCAATGAGCAGTTCTTC.

This clone was seen a handful of times. This chain uses TRBV13 with TRBJ2-7, with D possibly TRBD2 on 5 matching bases. This CDR3 has 14 amino acids. V dropped 1 base and J dropped 0 bases, with 7 bases sitting between them. The V gene's germline CDR1 is PRHDT and CDR2 FYEKMQ (reference sequence). DNA for the CDR3: TGTGCCAGCAGCTTAGCGGGGAGCTCCTACGAGCAGTACTTC. This encodes CASSLAGSSYEQYF. The whole variable domain, filled in from reference TRBV13 and TRBJ2-7, reads AAGVIQSPRHLIKEKRETATLKCYPIPRHDTVYWYQQGPGQDPQFLISFYEKMQSDKGSIPDRFSAQQFSDYHSELNMSSLELGDSALYFCASSLAGSSYEQYFGPGTRLTVT.

This clone turned up a few times. The rearrangement links TRBV29-1 to TRBJ2-1; TRBD1 matches at 12 bases. The germline V gene has CDR1 SQVTM and CDR2 ANQGSEA. Trimming removed 6 bases from V and 10 bases from J; junction bases left unmatched: 10. The CDR3 spans 14 residues. CDR3 region: CSVDPGQGAREQFF. CDR3 DNA sequence: TGCAGCGTAGATCCGGGACAGGGGGCAAGAGAGCAGTTCTTC.

This rearrangement joins TRBV30 to TRBJ2-3, with TRBD1 identical over 7 bases. Germline values: CDR1 GTSNPN, CDR2 SVGIG (reference sequence). V lost 3 bases, J lost 0 bases, and 9 bases stayed unmatched. CDR3 size: 16 residues. In nucleotides, the CDR3 is TGTGCCTGGAGCAAAGGGACAGCTACTAGCACAGATACGCAGTATTTT. Its translation is CAWSKGTATSTDTQYF.

The gene calls are TRBV25-1 and TRBJ2-5, with no clear D. CDR1 is MGHDK, CDR2 SYGVNS, per germline. The CDR3 sequence is 15 residues long. V lost 2 bases to trimming and J lost 5 bases, with 15 bases between them. CDR3 protein: CASSEPARSLETQYF. The CDR3 DNA is TGTGCCAGCAGTGAACCCGCCAGAAGTTTGGAGACCCAGTACTTC. Combining the CDR3 with reference TRBV25-1 and TRBJ2-5 gives the whole variable domain EADIYQTPRYLVIGTGKKITLECSQTMGHDKMYWYQQDPGMELHLIHYSYGVNSTEKGDLSSESTVSRIRTEHFPLTLESARPSHTSQYLCASSEPARSLETQYFGPGTRLLVL.

The chain employs TRBV2 and TRBJ1-2, with 11 bases fitting TRBD1. Trimming cost V 0 bases and J 4 bases; bases outside gene matches: 13. The CDR3 is 19 residues long. Germline assignment: CDR1 SNHLY and CDR2 FYNNEI. The CDR3 here is CASSEAPAQGTGGCYGYTF. CDR3 DNA: TGTGCCAGCAGTGAAGCGCCTGCCCAGGGGACAGGGGGATGCTATGGCTACACCTTC.

The chain is built from TRBV5-1 and TRBJ1-2, with 7 nucleotides matching TRBD1. The CDR3 contains 14 residues. Trimming took 4 bases from V and 6 from J; bases not matched to a gene: 9. Germline V gene data show CDR1 as SGHRS and CDR2 as YFSETQ. The CDR3 DNA is TGCGCCAGCAGCCCCCCGACAGGGTCGGATGGCTACACCTTC. Amino acid sequence: CASSPPTGSDGYTF.

CDR3 region: CASSQPDGLSTDTQYF. For the CDR3, the DNA is TGCGCCAGCAGCCAACCGGACGGACTTAGCACAGATACGCAGTATTTT. The rearrangement uses TRBV4-1 and TRBJ2-3, with TRBD2 as a possible D gene (5 bases). Germline V gene lookup returns CDR1 MGHRA and CDR2 YSYEKL. The CDR3 contains 16 residues. Between the trimmed V and J ends, which lost 2 bases and 0 bases, there was a span of 12 bases.

The J gene is TRBJ2-1, the V gene TRBV13, with D maybe TRBD2 (6 bases). CDR1 PRHDT and CDR2 FYEKMQ come from the germline V gene (reference sequence). Trimming took 6 bases from V and 1 from J, leaving 16 bases between them. The CDR3 has 16 amino acids. The CDR3 loop is CASSSGRGVSYNEQFF. Here the CDR3 DNA reads TGTGCCAGCAGTTCCGGCCGCGGGGTGTCCTACAATGAGCAGTTCTTC.

This sequence joins TRBV29-1 and TRBJ2-1; 7 bases line up with TRBD1. Trimming took 7 bases from V and 6 from J; bases not matched to a gene: 6. The CDR3 is 12 amino acids. Looked up from germline, CDR1 is SQVTM and CDR2 is ANQGSEA. Here the CDR3 reads CSAVGQVNEQFF. The CDR3 DNA follows: TGCAGCGCCGTCGGACAGGTCAATGAGCAGTTCTTC.

This clone was counted only a few times. J is TRBJ1-2 and V is TRBV7-9, with D tentatively TRBD1 (5 bases). The germline gives CDR1 SEHNR, CDR2 FQNEAQ (reference sequence). The length of the CDR3 is 12 residues. Trimming removed 5 bases at V and 8 bases at J, with 12 bases between. CDR3 residues: CASSPRDGGYTF. CDR3 bases: TGTGCCAGCAGCCCCAGGGACGGCGGCTACACCTTC.

The V call is TRBV9, the J call TRBJ2-2; D unclear. The germline V and J ends were trimmed by 5 bases and 4 bases, with 6 bases remaining between them. This CDR3 is 12 amino acids long. Germline CDR1 and CDR2: SGDLS and YYNGEE. The CDR3: CASSASTGELFF. CDR3 bases: TGTGCCAGCAGTGCGAGCACCGGGGAGCTGTTTTTT.

The chain recombines TRBV5-1 with TRBJ2-7, with 8 bases fitting TRBD1. V lost 6 bases, J lost 5 bases, and 10 bases stayed unmatched. This CDR3 has 14 residues. CDR1 and CDR2 from the germline V gene are SGHRS and YFSETQ. DNA of the CDR3: TGCGCCAGCACAAACAGGGGGGAGAACAACGAGCAGTACTTC. Translated: CASTNRGENNEQYF.